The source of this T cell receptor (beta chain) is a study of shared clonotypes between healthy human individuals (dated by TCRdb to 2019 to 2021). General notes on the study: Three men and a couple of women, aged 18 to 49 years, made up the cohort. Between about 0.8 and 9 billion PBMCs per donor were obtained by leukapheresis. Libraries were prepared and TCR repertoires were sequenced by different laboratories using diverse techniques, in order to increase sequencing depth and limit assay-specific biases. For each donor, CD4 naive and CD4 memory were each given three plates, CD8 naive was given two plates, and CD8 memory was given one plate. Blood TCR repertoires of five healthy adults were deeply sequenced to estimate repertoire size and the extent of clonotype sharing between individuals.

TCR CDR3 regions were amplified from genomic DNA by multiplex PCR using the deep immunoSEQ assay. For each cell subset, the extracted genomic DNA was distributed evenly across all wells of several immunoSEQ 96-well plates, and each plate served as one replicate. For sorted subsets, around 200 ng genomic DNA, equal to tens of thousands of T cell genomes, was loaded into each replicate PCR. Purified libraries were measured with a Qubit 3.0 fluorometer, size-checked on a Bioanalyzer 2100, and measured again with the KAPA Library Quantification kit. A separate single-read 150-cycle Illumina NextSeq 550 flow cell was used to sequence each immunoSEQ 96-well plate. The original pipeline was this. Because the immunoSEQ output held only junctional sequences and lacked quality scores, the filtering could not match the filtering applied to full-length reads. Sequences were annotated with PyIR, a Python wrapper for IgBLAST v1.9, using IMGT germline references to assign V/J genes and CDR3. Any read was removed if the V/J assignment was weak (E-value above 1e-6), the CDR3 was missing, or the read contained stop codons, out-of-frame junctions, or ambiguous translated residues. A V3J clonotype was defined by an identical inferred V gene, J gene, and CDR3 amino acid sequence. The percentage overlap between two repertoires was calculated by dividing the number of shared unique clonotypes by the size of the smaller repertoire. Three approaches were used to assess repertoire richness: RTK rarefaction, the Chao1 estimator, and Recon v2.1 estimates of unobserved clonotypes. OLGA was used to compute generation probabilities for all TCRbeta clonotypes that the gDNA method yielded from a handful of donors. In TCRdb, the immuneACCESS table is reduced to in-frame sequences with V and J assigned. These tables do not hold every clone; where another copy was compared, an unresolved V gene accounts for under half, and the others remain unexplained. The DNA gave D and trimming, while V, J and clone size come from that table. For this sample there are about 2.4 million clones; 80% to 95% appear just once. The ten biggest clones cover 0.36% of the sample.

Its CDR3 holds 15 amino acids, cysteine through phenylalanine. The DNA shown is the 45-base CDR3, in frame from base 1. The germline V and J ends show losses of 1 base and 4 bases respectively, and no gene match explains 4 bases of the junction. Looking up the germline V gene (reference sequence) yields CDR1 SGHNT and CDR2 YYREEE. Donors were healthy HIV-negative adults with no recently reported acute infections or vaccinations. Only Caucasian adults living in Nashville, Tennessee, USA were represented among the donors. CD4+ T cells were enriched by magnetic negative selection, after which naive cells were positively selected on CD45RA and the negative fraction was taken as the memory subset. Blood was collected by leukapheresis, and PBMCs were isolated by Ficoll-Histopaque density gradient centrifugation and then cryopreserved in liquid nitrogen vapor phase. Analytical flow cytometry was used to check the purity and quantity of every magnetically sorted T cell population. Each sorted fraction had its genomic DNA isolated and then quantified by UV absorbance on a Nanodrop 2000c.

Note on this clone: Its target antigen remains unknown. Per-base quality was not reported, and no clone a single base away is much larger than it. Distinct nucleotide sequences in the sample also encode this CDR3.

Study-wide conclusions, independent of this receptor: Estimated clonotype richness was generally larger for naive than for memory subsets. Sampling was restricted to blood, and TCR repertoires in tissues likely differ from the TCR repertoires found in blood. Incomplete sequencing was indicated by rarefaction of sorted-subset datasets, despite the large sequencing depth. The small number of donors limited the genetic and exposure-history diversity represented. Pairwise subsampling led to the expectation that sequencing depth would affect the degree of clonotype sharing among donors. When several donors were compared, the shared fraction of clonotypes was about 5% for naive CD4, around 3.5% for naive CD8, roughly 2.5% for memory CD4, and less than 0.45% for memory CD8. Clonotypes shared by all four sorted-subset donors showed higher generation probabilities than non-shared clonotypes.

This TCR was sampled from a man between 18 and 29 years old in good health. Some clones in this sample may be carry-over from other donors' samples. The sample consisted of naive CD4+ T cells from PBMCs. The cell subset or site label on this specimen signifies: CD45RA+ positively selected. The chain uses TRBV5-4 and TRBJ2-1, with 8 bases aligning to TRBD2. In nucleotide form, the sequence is TGTGCCAGCAGCTTGACTAGCGGAGGATACAATGAGCAGTTCTTC. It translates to CASSLTSGGYNEQFF.